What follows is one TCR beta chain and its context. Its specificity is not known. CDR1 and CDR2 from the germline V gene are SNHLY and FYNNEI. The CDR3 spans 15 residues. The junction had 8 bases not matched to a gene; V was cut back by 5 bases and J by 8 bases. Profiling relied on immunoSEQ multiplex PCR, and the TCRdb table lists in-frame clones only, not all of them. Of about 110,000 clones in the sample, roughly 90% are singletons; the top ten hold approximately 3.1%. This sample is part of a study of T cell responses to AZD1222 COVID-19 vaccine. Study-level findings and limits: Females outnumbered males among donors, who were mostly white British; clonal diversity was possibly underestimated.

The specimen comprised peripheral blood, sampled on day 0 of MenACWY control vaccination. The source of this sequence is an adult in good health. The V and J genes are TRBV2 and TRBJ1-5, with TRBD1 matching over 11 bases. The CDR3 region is CASSTRDRGFEPQHF. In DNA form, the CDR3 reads TGTGCCAGCAGTACCCGGGACAGGGGGTTCGAGCCCCAGCATTTT.